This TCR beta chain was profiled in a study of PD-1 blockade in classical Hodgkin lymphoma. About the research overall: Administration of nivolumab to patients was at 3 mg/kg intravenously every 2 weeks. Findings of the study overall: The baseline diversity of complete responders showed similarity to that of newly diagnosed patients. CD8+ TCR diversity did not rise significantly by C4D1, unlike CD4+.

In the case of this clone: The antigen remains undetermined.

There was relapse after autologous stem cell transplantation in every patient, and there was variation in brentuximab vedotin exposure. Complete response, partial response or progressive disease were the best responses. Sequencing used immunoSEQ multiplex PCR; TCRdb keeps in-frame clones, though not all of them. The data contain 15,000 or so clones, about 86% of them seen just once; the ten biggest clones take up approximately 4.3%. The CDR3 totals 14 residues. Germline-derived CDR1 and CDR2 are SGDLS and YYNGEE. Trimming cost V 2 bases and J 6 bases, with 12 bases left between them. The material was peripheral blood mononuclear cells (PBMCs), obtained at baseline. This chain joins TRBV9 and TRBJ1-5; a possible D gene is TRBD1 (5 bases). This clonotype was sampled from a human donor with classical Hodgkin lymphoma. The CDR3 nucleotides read TGTGCCAGCAGCGTGGACACTTCAAGTCAGCCCCAGCATTTT. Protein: CASSVDTSSQPQHF.